These 7 T cell receptor beta chains originate from one sample sequenced in a study of blood T cell repertoires in COVID-19. The table came from immunoSEQ multiplex PCR; TCRdb's copy has only in-frame clones and leaves some out. Of just under 75,000 clones listed, approximately 83% are singletons. Input material: peripheral blood. These receptors were collected from an older man with active or convalescent COVID-19.

The chain has TRBV7-9 and TRBJ2-2; TRBD2 matches 8 bases. The CDR3 contains 17 residues. Germline CDR1 reads SEHNR; CDR2 reads FQNEAQ (reference sequence). The trim removed 4 bases at V and 0 bases at J, leaving 7 bases unmatched. CDR3 DNA sequence: TGTGCCAGCAGCTCCGTTACGGGGGGGACGAACACCGGGGAGCTGTTTTTT. It translates to CASSSVTGGTNTGELFF.

In its sample, this clone was seen once. The chain employs TRBV7-8 and TRBJ2-3; no definite D call. The germline CDR1 and CDR2 sequences are SGHVS and FQNEAQ. There are 15 residues in the CDR3. The V end was cut by 2 bases, the J end by 5 bases, with 14 bases between. In DNA form, the CDR3 reads TGTGCCAGCAGCTTATTCAGTCAGAACAGAGATACGCAGTATTTT. Its protein is CASSLFSQNRDTQYF.

This clone was recorded a few times. The rearrangement joins TRBV5-1 to TRBJ2-7; D uncertain. Germline V gene data show CDR1 as SGHRS and CDR2 as YFSETQ. With 4 bases removed from V and 0 bases from J, the gap between germline ends came to 11 bases. CDR3 length: 14 amino acids. CDR3 amino acids: CASSQQSSSYEQYF. CDR3 coding DNA: TGCGCCAGCAGCCAACAATCAAGCTCCTACGAGCAGTACTTC.

J is TRBJ1-5 and V is TRBV28; D might be TRBD1 (6 bases). The V end lost 5 bases, the J end lost 3 bases, and 11 bases lay between the germline ends. CDR1 is MDHEN and CDR2 is SYDVKM in the germline V gene. The CDR3 loop spans 14 amino acids. The CDR3 loop is CASSAGVANQPQHF. CDR3 DNA: TGTGCCAGCAGTGCAGGGGTTGCCAATCAGCCCCAGCATTTT.

The chain combines TRBV7-9 with TRBJ2-6; D unclear. Germline V lookup: CDR1 SEHNR, CDR2 FQNEAQ (reference sequence). Trimming left V 5 bases short and J 0 bases short, with 20 bases between. This CDR3 region has 19 residues. In DNA, the CDR3 is TGTGCCAGCAGCCCTCCTAATTTAGTGTCCTTCTCTGGGGCCAACGTCCTGACTTTC. It codes for CASSPPNLVSFSGANVLTF.

The CDR3 sequence is CASSLAGRLVYEQYF. The CDR3 region has the DNA TGTGCCAGCAGCTTGGCAGGTAGGCTGGTCTACGAGCAGTACTTC. The gene calls are TRBV5-6 and TRBJ2-7; D is unresolved. The V end lost 0 bases, the J end lost 3 bases, and 13 bases lay between the germline ends. Germline CDR1 and CDR2: SGHDT and YYEEEE. This CDR3 region has 15 residues.

The rearrangement uses TRBV5-1 and TRBJ2-1; a weak D match, TRBD1 (5 bases). Germline V lookup: CDR1 SGHRS, CDR2 YFSETQ. The CDR3 has 13 residues. Trimming took 0 bases from V and 10 from J, leaving 11 bases between them. The CDR3 nucleotides are TGCGCCAGCAGCTTGGCCAGGAAGGGGGAGCAGTTCTTC. Protein product: CASSLARKGEQFF. The full variable domain, in which reference TRBV5-1 and TRBJ2-1 provide the parts outside the CDR3, is KAGVTQTPRYLIKTRGQQVTLSCSPISGHRSVSWYQQTPGQGLQFLFEYFSETQRNKGNFPGRFSGRQFSNSRSEMNVSTLELGDSALYLCASSLARKGEQFFGPGTRLTVL.